Listed below are T cell receptor beta chains from one sample, sequenced in a study of blood T cell repertoires in COVID-19. Clones were sequenced by immunoSEQ multiplex PCR, and TCRdb holds only the in-frame ones, with some missing. The data show under 250,000 clones, approximately 88% seen once. Sample: peripheral blood. These TCRs come from a man aged 60 to 69 who had recovered from COVID-19. Both conserved end residues are part of each CDR3. D genes are given only for firm matches. The size entry is marked missing in some rows and otherwise reads once, few, many or a size class.

d_gene	abundance	v_gene	j_gene	len	CDR3nt	CDR3aa
-	-	TRBV6-6	TRBJ2-7	15	TGTGCCAGCAGTTACCCGCCCCACCAGGCCTACGAGCAGTACTTC	CASSYPPHQAYEQYF
-	-	TRBV5-1	TRBJ2-5	15	TGCGCCAGCAGCTTGGAGGCAGGAAGGCAAGAGACCCAGTACTTC	CASSLEAGRQETQYF
TRBD1	-	TRBV19	TRBJ1-4	14	TGTGCCAGTACCGAGACAGGGGCGAATGAAAAACTGTTTTTT	CASTETGANEKLFF
TRBD1	-	TRBV14	TRBJ1-4	17	TGTGCCAGCAGCCTCGACAGGGGGCGCGGAACTAATGAAAAACTGTTTTTT	CASSLDRGRGTNEKLFF
-	-	TRBV5-1	TRBJ2-7	17	TGCGCCAGCAGCCTTGCCGCGGCGGGGGCTATCACCTACGAGCAGTACTTC	CASSLAAAGAITYEQYF
-	-	TRBV9	TRBJ2-1	14	TGTGCCAGCAGCGTAGATTCGGGTGGAGTAAAGCAGTTCTTC	CASSVDSGGVKQFF
TRBD2	few	TRBV5-1	TRBJ2-7	14	TGCGCCAGCAGCTTGGGGACTAGCCCCTACGAGCAGTACTTC	CASSLGTSPYEQYF
-	-	TRBV6-6	TRBJ1-3	16	TGTGCCAGCAGTGCCACACAGGGAGGGTACGGAAACACCATATATTTT	CASSATQGGYGNTIYF
-	-	TRBV3-1/TRBV3-2	TRBJ1-1	11	TGTGCCAGCCGGTCCTTTAATGAAGCTTTCTTT	CASRSFNEAFF
-	-	TRBV19	TRBJ2-7	13	TGTGCCAGTAGTATAGCAGGGACCTACGAGCAGTACTTC	CASSIAGTYEQYF
TRBD2	-	TRBV28	TRBJ2-2	22	TGTGCCAGCAGTAGGGGTGGCAGGTGGGGCGGGACTAGCGGAGCGAACACCGGGGAGCTGTTTTTT	CASSRGGRWGGTSGANTGELFF
TRBD1	-	TRBV29-1	TRBJ1-1	13	TGCAGCGTTCAGACAGGGTCCCATACTGAAGCTTTCTTT	CSVQTGSHTEAFF
TRBD2	-	TRBV7-2	TRBJ2-2	15	TGTGCCAGCAGCTTAGAAGCGGGAGGGGCCGGGGAGCTGTTTTTT	CASSLEAGGAGELFF
TRBD2	-	TRBV7-3	TRBJ2-3	15	TGTGCCAGCAGCCTGGGACTAGCGGGGGCAGATACGCAGTATTTT	CASSLGLAGADTQYF
-	-	TRBV5-1	TRBJ2-3	15	TGCGCCAGCAGGAGCGGAGACCTTAGCACAGATACGCAGTATTTT	CASRSGDLSTDTQYF
TRBD1	-	TRBV6-6	TRBJ1-1	14	TGTGCCAGCAGACAGAGACAGGGGGACACTGAAGCTTTCTTT	CASRQRQGDTEAFF
-	-	TRBV12-3/TRBV12-4	TRBJ1-2	12	TGTGCCAGCAGAACCACGGACTATGGCTACACCTTC	CASRTTDYGYTF
-	-	TRBV7-9	TRBJ1-5	15	TGTGCCAGCAGCTTAGCGTACAGAAATAATCAGCCCCAGCATTTT	CASSLAYRNNQPQHF
-	-	TRBV3-1/TRBV3-2	TRBJ2-1	11	TGTGCCAGCAGCCCTAACAATGAGCAGTTCTTC	CASSPNNEQFF
-	-	TRBV6-5	TRBJ2-7	14	TGTGCCAGCGGGGATCGCGACAGGACCTACGAGCAGTACTTC	CASGDRDRTYEQYF
-	-	TRBV28	TRBJ1-6	11	TGTGCCAGCAGTCAGGATTCACCCCTCCACTTT	CASSQDSPLHF
TRBD2	-	TRBV11-2	TRBJ2-1	15	TGTGCCAGCAGCTTTAGCGGGAGACAATACAATGAGCAGTTCTTC	CASSFSGRQYNEQFF
-	-	TRBV27	TRBJ2-7	16	TGTGCCAGCAGTTTACTATCTGGCGGTAGCCCCTACGAGCAGTACTTC	CASSLLSGGSPYEQYF
TRBD2	-	TRBV11-3	TRBJ2-7	12	TGTGCCAGCAGCCTGCGGGGGGGCGAGCAGTACTTC	CASSLRGGEQYF
TRBD2	-	TRBV7-6	TRBJ2-1	17	TGTGCCAGCAGCCGCCTATTAGCGGGGAGTTCCTACAATGAGCAGTTCTTC	CASSRLLAGSSYNEQFF
-	-	TRBV7-3	TRBJ2-2	13	TGTGCCAGCAAAGGGGCGAACACCGGGGAGCTGTTTTTT	CASKGANTGELFF
TRBD1	once	TRBV28	TRBJ2-5	14	TGTGCCAGCAGTGGACAGGGGATTTTGGGGGCCCAGTACTTC	CASSGQGILGAQYF
-	-	TRBV29-1	TRBJ1-1	12	TGCAGCGTCTGGGCTACCTGGGCTGAAGCTTTCTTT	CSVWATWAEAFF
-	-	TRBV27	TRBJ1-4	14	TGTGCCAGCAGTTTTTTGGGGGGGGATGAAAAACTGTTTTTT	CASSFLGGDEKLFF
TRBD2	-	TRBV7-9	TRBJ2-4	19	TGTGCCAGCAGCTTGGGGGTAGCGGGAGGGACCCTCGGCAAAAACATTCAGTACTTC	CASSLGVAGGTLGKNIQYF
TRBD1	-	TRBV5-4	TRBJ1-4	15	TGTGCCAGCAGTTTTACAGGGGTCACTAATGAAAAACTGTTTTTT	CASSFTGVTNEKLFF
-	once	TRBV19	TRBJ2-4	13	TGTGCCAGTAGTATCTCGGGGATAAACATTCAGTACTTC	CASSISGINIQYF
-	-	TRBV15	TRBJ1-1	14	TGTGCCACCAGCCATTACAGGACGAACACTGAAGCTTTCTTT	CATSHYRTNTEAFF
-	-	TRBV2	TRBJ2-7	14	TGTGCCAGCAGTCCTGCGGGACAGAGCTACGAGCAGTACTTC	CASSPAGQSYEQYF
-	-	TRBV6-5	TRBJ2-1	15	TGTGCCAGCAGTTACCCCGTTGGGCGCCACAATGAGCAGTTCTTC	CASSYPVGRHNEQFF
-	-	TRBV7-2	TRBJ1-2	13	TGTGCCAGCAACCTCCGGCGGGACGGCGGTAACACCTTC	CASNLRRDGGNTF
-	-	TRBV18	TRBJ1-5	14	TGTGCCAGCTCACCGGGAGGATCCGTTCGACCCCAGCATTTT	CASSPGGSVRPQHF
TRBD1	-	TRBV5-1	TRBJ1-1	15	TGCGCCAGCAGCCATACACAGGGGGCGAACACTGAAGCTTTCTTT	CASSHTQGANTEAFF
-	once	TRBV9	TRBJ2-1	13	TGTGCCAGCAGCGTAGTAGGGGCCACAGAGCAGTTCTTC	CASSVVGATEQFF
TRBD2	-	TRBV3-1/TRBV3-2	TRBJ2-5	19	TGTGCCAGCAGCCACACTTCTCTAGCGGGGGCTGCGAGCGGGGGGAACGAGTACTTC	CASSHTSLAGAASGGNEYF
TRBD1	-	TRBV6-5	TRBJ2-7	14	TGTGCCAGCAGACGCGCGGGACAGGGAGGGGAGCAGTACTTC	CASRRAGQGGEQYF